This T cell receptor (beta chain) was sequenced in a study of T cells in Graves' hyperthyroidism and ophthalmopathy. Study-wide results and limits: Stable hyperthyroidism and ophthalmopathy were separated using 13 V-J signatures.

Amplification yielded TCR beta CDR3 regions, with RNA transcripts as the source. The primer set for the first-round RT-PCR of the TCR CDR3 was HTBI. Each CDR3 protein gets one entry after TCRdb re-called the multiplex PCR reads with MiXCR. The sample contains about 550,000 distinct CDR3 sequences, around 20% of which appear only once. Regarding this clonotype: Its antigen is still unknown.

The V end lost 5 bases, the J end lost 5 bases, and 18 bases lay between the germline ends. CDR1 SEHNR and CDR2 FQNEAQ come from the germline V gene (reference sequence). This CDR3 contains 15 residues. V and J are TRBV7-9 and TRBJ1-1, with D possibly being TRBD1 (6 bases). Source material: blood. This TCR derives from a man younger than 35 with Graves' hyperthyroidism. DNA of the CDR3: TGTGCCAGCAGCGGCGGACAGCGTAAATGGACTGAAGCTTTCTTT. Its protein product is CASSGGQRKWTEAFF.